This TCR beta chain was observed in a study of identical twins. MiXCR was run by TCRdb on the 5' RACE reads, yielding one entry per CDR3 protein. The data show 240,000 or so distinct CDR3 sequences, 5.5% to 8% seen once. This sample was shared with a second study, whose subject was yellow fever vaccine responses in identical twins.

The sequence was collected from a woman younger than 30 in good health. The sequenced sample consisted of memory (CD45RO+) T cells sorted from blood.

Here the CDR3 DNA reads TGTGCCAGCAGCTGGACAGGGAACTATGGCTACACCTTC. Its protein is CASSWTGNYGYTF. The chain joins TRBV11-2 to TRBJ1-2, with 8 bases lining up with TRBD1. V was pared by 4 bases and J by 2 bases, with 0 bases of the junction left unmatched. The CDR3 is 13 amino acids. Germline CDR1 SGHAT, CDR2 FQNNGV.